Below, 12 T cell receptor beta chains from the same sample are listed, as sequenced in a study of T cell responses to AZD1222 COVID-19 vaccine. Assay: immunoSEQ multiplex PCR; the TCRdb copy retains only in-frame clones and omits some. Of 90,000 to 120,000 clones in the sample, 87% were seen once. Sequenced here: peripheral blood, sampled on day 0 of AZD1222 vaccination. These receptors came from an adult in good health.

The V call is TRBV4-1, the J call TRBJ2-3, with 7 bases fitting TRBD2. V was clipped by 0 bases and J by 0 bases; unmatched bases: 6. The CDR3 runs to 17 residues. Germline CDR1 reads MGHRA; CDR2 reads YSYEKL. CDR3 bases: TGCGCCAGCAGCCAAGATCCTAGCGGTGCTAGCACAGATACGCAGTATTTT. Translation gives CASSQDPSGASTDTQYF.

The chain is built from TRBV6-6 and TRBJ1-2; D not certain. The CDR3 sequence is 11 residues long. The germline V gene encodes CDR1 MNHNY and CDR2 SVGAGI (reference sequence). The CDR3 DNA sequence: TGTGCTGGAAGAGATAACTATGGCTACACCTTC. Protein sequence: CAGRDNYGYTF.

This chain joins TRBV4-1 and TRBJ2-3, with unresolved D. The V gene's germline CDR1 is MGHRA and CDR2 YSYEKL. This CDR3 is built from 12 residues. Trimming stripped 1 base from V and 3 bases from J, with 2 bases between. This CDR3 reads CASSQATDTQYF. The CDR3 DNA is TGCGCCAGCAGCCAAGCAACAGATACGCAGTATTTT.

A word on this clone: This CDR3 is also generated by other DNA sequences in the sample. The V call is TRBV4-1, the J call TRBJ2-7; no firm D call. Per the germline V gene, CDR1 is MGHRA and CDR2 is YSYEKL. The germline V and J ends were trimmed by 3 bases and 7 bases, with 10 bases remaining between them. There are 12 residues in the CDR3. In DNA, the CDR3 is TGCGCCAGCAGCCACCCTTCGGGTGAGCAGTACTTC. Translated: CASSHPSGEQYF.

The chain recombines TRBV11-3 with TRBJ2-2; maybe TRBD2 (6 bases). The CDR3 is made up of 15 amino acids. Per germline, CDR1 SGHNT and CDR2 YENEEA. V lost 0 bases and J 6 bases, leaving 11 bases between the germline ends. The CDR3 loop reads CASSLEASVSGELFF. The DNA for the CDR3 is TGTGCCAGCAGCTTAGAGGCTAGCGTTTCCGGGGAGCTGTTTTTT.

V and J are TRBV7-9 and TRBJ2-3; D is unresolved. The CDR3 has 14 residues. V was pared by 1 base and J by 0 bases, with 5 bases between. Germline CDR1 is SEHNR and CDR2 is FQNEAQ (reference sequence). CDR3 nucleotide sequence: TGTGCCAGCAGCTTAGAATCGAGCACAGATACGCAGTATTTT. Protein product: CASSLESSTDTQYF. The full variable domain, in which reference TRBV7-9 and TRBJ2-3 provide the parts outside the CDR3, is DTGVSQNPRHKITKRGQNVTFRCDPISEHNRLYWYRQTLGQGPEFLTYFQNEAQLEKSRLLSDRFSAERPKGSFSTLEIQRTEQGDSAMYLCASSLESSTDTQYFGPGTRLTVL.

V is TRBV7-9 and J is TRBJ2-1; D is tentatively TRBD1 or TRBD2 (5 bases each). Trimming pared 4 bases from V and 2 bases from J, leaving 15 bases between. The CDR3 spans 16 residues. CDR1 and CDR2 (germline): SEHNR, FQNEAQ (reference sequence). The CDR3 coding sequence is TGTGCCAGCAGCTCCTGGGTCGGGGCCACCTACAATGAGCAGTTCTTC. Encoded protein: CASSSWVGATYNEQFF. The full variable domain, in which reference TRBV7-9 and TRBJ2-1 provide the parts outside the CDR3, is DTGVSQNPRHKITKRGQNVTFRCDPISEHNRLYWYRQTLGQGPEFLTYFQNEAQLEKSRLLSDRFSAERPKGSFSTLEIQRTEQGDSAMYLCASSSWVGATYNEQFFGPGTRLTVL.

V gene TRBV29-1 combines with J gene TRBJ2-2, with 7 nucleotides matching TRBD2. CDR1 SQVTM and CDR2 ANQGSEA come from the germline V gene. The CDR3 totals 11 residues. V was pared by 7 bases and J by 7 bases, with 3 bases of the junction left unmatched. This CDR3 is CSARDYGELFF. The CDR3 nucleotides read TGCAGCGCCCGGGACTACGGGGAGCTGTTTTTT.

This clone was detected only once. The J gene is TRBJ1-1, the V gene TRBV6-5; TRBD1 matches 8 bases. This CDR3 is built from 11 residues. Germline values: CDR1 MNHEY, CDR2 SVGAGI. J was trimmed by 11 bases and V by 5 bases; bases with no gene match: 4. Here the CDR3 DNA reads TGTGCCAGCAGTACAGGGGGGAATGCTTTCTTT. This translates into CASSTGGNAFF.

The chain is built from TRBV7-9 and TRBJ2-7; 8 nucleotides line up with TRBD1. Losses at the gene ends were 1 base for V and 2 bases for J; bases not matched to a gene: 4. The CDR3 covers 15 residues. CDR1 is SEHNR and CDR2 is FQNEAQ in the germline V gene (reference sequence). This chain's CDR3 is CASSLGQGAPYEQYF. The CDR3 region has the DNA TGTGCCAGCAGCTTAGGGCAGGGGGCCCCCTACGAGCAGTACTTC.

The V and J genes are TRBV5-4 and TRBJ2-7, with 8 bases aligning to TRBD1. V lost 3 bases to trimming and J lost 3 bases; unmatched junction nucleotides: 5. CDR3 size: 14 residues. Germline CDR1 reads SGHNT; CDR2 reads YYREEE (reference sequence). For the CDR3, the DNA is TGTGCCAGCAGCTCCCAGGGGGCGAGCTACGAGCAGTACTTC. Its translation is CASSSQGASYEQYF.

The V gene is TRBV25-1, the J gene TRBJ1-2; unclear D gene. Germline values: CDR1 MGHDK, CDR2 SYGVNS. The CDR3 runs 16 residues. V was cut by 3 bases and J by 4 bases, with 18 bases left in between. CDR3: CASSDATERISYGYTF. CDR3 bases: TGTGCCAGCAGTGACGCCACCGAAAGGATATCCTATGGCTACACCTTC.